The rows below give T cell receptor beta chains drawn from one sample of a study of T cell responses to AZD1222 COVID-19 vaccine. Repertoires were generated with immunoSEQ multiplex PCR, while TCRdb's copy carries only in-frame clones and drops some. This sample has 150,000 or so clones, with 90% found just once. Here the sequenced sample was peripheral blood, taken on day 0 of AZD1222 vaccination. The receptors shown here come from an adult in good health. The CDR3 runs from the conserved cysteine through the conserved F or W.

V gene: TRBV2
CDR3 protein: CASRGRTASSYNSPLHF

V gene: TRBV4-1
CDR3 protein: CASSQPRRGDYEQYF

V gene: TRBV19
CDR3 protein: CASSFPVRHPYEQYF

V gene: TRBV4-1
CDR3 protein: CASSQEPGGGAWQYF

V gene: TRBV27
CDR3 protein: CASQGANYGYTF

V gene: TRBV4-3
CDR3 protein: CASSQEWPQGSEAFF

V gene: TRBV6-2/TRBV6-3
CDR3 protein: CASSYVGASNYGYTF

V gene: TRBV9
CDR3 protein: CASSMGQGYTGELFF

V gene: TRBV19
CDR3 protein: CASSIAGNTIYF

V gene: TRBV19
CDR3 protein: CASSISSTYEQYF

V gene: TRBV12-5
CDR3 protein: CASGAGTSWYNEQFF

V gene: TRBV5-4
CDR3 protein: CASSGLGSGEQFF

V gene: TRBV25-1
CDR3 protein: CASKGAPYSPLHF

V gene: TRBV6-1
CDR3 protein: CASSEVINAQEQFF

V gene: TRBV5-1
CDR3 protein: CASSLASRIGYSPLHF

V gene: TRBV6-5
CDR3 protein: CASSQGQLANYGYTF

V gene: TRBV6-5
CDR3 protein: CASSSKGWAEAFF

V gene: TRBV3-1/TRBV3-2
CDR3 protein: CASSQAAANYGYTF

V gene: TRBV4-1
CDR3 protein: CASSPSVGMETQYF

V gene: TRBV5-1
CDR3 protein: CASSLARQGWYTF

V gene: TRBV11-1
CDR3 protein: CASSLSRGRQETQYF

V gene: TRBV9
CDR3 protein: CASSVDLYSGELFF

V gene: TRBV9
CDR3 protein: CASSPNEGMNEQFF

V gene: TRBV2
CDR3 protein: CASLRGTATYGYTF

V gene: TRBV6-5
CDR3 protein: CASSSNYNSPLHF

V gene: TRBV7-9
CDR3 protein: CASSLGAGRSYEQYF

V gene: TRBV30
CDR3 protein: CAWSGDRAELFF

V gene: TRBV5-1
CDR3 protein: CASSFQGGVNTEAFF

V gene: TRBV2
CDR3 protein: CASSQLTAEAFF

V gene: TRBV21-1
CDR3 protein: CASSKRTSGTSPYNEQFF

V gene: TRBV30
CDR3 protein: CAWNFRGGGSYEQYF

V gene: TRBV6-5
CDR3 protein: CASGTGVQETQYF

V gene: TRBV30
CDR3 protein: CAWSQPQSEAFF

V gene: TRBV6-5
CDR3 protein: CASATGGNTEAFF

V gene: TRBV2
CDR3 protein: CASSYPTGGGYGYTF

V gene: TRBV5-6
CDR3 protein: CASSGATGGGYEQYF

V gene: TRBV27
CDR3 protein: CASSGRGNTEAFF

V gene: TRBV19
CDR3 protein: CASKAVAVGEKLFF

V gene: TRBV6-5
CDR3 protein: CASSYSTASYEQYF

V gene: TRBV3-1/TRBV3-2
CDR3 protein: CASSPTLTLSYGYTF

V gene: TRBV18
CDR3 protein: CASSLYDGSSYEQYF

V gene: TRBV12-3/TRBV12-4
CDR3 protein: CASRTGSGNTIYF

V gene: TRBV9
CDR3 protein: CASSGGFAGANVLTF

V gene: TRBV5-1
CDR3 protein: CASSLSGGQETQYF

V gene: TRBV6-5
CDR3 protein: CAVEGVGSYEQYF

V gene: TRBV27
CDR3 protein: CASSSRGPGNTIYF

V gene: TRBV27
CDR3 protein: CASSLSRTGAFYGYTF

V gene: TRBV19
CDR3 protein: CASSPETDYYGYTF

V gene: TRBV7-8
CDR3 protein: CASSLGAAGRGEAFF

V gene: TRBV12-5
CDR3 protein: CASGFGDGAKTQYF

V gene: TRBV5-1
CDR3 protein: CASSLGVYGYTF

V gene: TRBV7-9
CDR3 protein: CASSLGLAGYNEQFF

V gene: TRBV7-2
CDR3 protein: CASSLETGGKPQHF

V gene: TRBV9
CDR3 protein: CASSVGVEANYGYTF

V gene: TRBV3-1/TRBV3-2
CDR3 protein: CASSQAFWDGEAFF

V gene: TRBV5-4
CDR3 protein: CASSLGTAGNTIYF

V gene: TRBV7-8
CDR3 protein: CASSLGTSGRTYEQYF

V gene: TRBV7-2
CDR3 protein: CASSLGADTQYF

V gene: TRBV6-5
CDR3 protein: CASRTTQGLGGYTF